Included here is one TCR beta chain sequence, with context. Per the germline V gene, CDR1 is SGHRS and CDR2 is YFSETQ. V lost 4 bases and J lost 3, with 17 bases in between. This CDR3 comprises 16 residues. In the study's own analysis: Amplification of reference gene primers was used by the study to estimate nucleated cell counts. Data came from immunoSEQ multiplex PCR; TCRdb stores just in-frame clones and leaves some out. V, J and clone size reflect that table, while D and trimming were determined from the DNA. The data contain nearly 350,000 clones, around 86% of them singletons. This specimen belongs to a study of blood T cell repertoires in COVID-19. Study background: Samples representing acute and convalescent COVID-19 were sourced from the United States, Italy and Spain. PBMCs, B-cell-depleted T cells, or T cells were the source of the cDNA or gDNA that made up the material.

Patients from Seattle were sampled longitudinally, starting during active infection. The sequence came from a woman aged 45 to 65 with COVID-19, enrolled during active disease. Sequenced: peripheral blood. The genes are TRBV5-1 and TRBJ2-1; TRBD1 might be the D (5 bases). The CDR3 region is CASSTDTGRYYNEQFF. CDR3 nucleotide sequence: TGCGCCAGCAGCACGGACACGGGTCGGTACTACAATGAGCAGTTCTTC. The variable domain in full, completed from reference TRBV5-1 and TRBJ2-1, reads KAGVTQTPRYLIKTRGQQVTLSCSPISGHRSVSWYQQTPGQGLQFLFEYFSETQRNKGNFPGRFSGRQFSNSRSEMNVSTLELGDSALYLCASSTDTGRYYNEQFFGPGTRLTVL.